The 26 T cell receptor beta chains in this list originate from one sample, sequenced in a study of shared T cell receptors in the human thymus. The data were produced by immunoSEQ multiplex PCR, yet TCRdb's version contains in-frame clones alone and is incomplete. Here the sample spans 630,000 or so clones, around 87% being singletons. The sample was also linked to a second study, of human thymus T cells.

Sequencing used thymocytes. Receptors were obtained from a boy in the first two years of life with a congenital heart defect.

The chain joins TRBV6-6 to TRBJ1-5; 7 nucleotides align to TRBD1. Germline CDR1 is MNHNY and CDR2 is SVGAGI (reference sequence). This CDR3 is 16 amino acids long. The J segment lost 3 bases and the V segment lost 6 bases, leaving 11 bases of the junction unmatched. Here the CDR3 DNA reads TGTGCCAGCAGCCACGACTCGACAGGGATCAATCAGCCCCAGCATTTT. Translating gives CASSHDSTGINQPQHF.

The gene calls are TRBV5-6 and TRBJ2-7; a weak D match, TRBD1 (6 bases). Germline lookup yields CDR1 SGHDT and CDR2 YYEEEE. V gave up 3 bases and J gave up 6 bases, with 10 bases separating them. The CDR3 has 12 amino acids. The CDR3 DNA follows: TGTGCCAGCAGCTGCACAGGGACCGAGCAGTACTTC. As protein: CASSCTGTEQYF.

The chain links TRBV19 to TRBJ1-5; a possible D gene is TRBD1 (6 bases). The CDR3 sequence is 15 residues long. Trimming stripped 4 bases from V and 4 bases from J, with 14 bases between. Per germline, CDR1 LNHDA and CDR2 SQIVND (reference sequence). The CDR3 is CASSTRTALNQPQHF. CDR3 DNA sequence: TGTGCCAGTAGTACCCGGACAGCCTTAAATCAGCCCCAGCATTTT. Together with reference TRBV19 and TRBJ1-5, the CDR3 gives the full variable domain: DGGITQSPKYLFRKEGQNVTLSCEQNLNHDAMYWYRQDPGQGLRLIYYSQIVNDFQKGDIAEGYSVSREKKESFPLTVTSAQKNPTAFYLCASSTRTALNQPQHFGDGTRLSIL.

This clone has just one count. The genes are TRBV5-1 and TRBJ2-7, with no clear D. Germline assignment: CDR1 SGHRS and CDR2 YFSETQ. The length of the CDR3 is 14 residues. Trimming cost V 6 bases and J 4 bases, with 17 bases left between them. CDR3 DNA sequence: TGCGCCAGCATGAGCTATCTTTCTCCATACGAGCAGTACTTC. This translates into CASMSYLSPYEQYF. The whole variable domain, remainder taken from reference TRBV5-1 and TRBJ2-7, is KAGVTQTPRYLIKTRGQQVTLSCSPISGHRSVSWYQQTPGQGLQFLFEYFSETQRNKGNFPGRFSGRQFSNSRSEMNVSTLELGDSALYLCASMSYLSPYEQYFGPGTRLTVT.

The V gene is TRBV7-9, the J gene TRBJ2-2; 12 bases fit TRBD2. The CDR3 covers 16 residues. V lost 7 bases to trimming and J lost 7 bases; unmatched junction nucleotides: 10. Germline lookup yields CDR1 SEHNR and CDR2 FQNEAQ (reference sequence). Here the CDR3 reads CASILRLAGADGELFF. CDR3 sequence (DNA): TGTGCCAGCATCCTAAGACTAGCGGGAGCGGACGGGGAGCTGTTTTTT.

The V and J genes are TRBV7-2 and TRBJ1-5; D is perhaps TRBD1 (5 bases). The V and J ends lost 5 bases and 3 bases respectively, with 17 bases between them. Germline values: CDR1 SGHTA, CDR2 FQGNSA. This CDR3 spans 16 amino acids. Here the CDR3 DNA reads TGTGCCAGCAGCGTCCAGACAGAGTCTGCCAATCAGCCCCAGCATTTT. It codes for CASSVQTESANQPQHF.

The gene calls are TRBV4-1 and TRBJ2-7; D might be TRBD2 (6 bases). The germline gives CDR1 MGHRA, CDR2 YSYEKL. The CDR3 has 14 amino acids. Trimming cost V 6 bases and J 5 bases, with 17 bases left between them. The CDR3 loop reads CASRYNTGEDEQYF. The CDR3 DNA sequence: TGCGCCAGCAGATACAATACGGGGGAAGACGAGCAGTACTTC.

In its sample, this clone was seen once. V is TRBV2 and J is TRBJ2-7, with D perhaps matching TRBD2 (7 bases). CDR3 size: 17 residues. V gave up 5 bases and J gave up 3 bases, with 23 bases separating them. Germline CDR1 reads SNHLY; CDR2 reads FYNNEI. CDR3 in DNA: TGTGCCAGCAGTCCCACAGGCGGCGCGGGGGCCCACTACGAGCAGTACTTC. Translating gives CASSPTGGAGAHYEQYF.

The chain joins TRBV6-1 to TRBJ1-1; possibly TRBD1 for D (6 bases). The V end was cut by 4 bases, the J end by 1 base, with 10 bases between. The CDR3 covers 14 residues. Germline lookup yields CDR1 MNHNS and CDR2 SASEGT. The chain's CDR3 is CASSGDNPNTEAFF. CDR3 sequence (DNA): TGTGCCAGCAGTGGGGACAACCCGAACACTGAAGCTTTCTTT.

This clone was seen only once. This chain uses TRBV5-1 with TRBJ2-5; possibly TRBD2 for D (5 bases). This CDR3 is 15 amino acids long. The germline V gene encodes CDR1 SGHRS and CDR2 YFSETQ. Trimming removed 4 bases from V and 1 base from J, with 14 bases in between. This CDR3 reads CASSTSGSVQETQYF. In DNA form, the CDR3 reads TGCGCCAGCAGCACTTCCGGTAGCGTCCAAGAGACCCAGTACTTC.

The chain combines TRBV19 with TRBJ1-5; tentative D call: TRBD1 (5 bases). V lost 10 bases and J 0 bases, leaving 13 bases between the germline ends. The CDR3 runs to 14 residues. Looked up from germline, CDR1 is LNHDA and CDR2 is SQIVND (reference sequence). The CDR3 loop reads CAISTDYSNQPQHF. The CDR3 region has the DNA TGTGCCATATCGACAGATTATAGCAATCAGCCCCAGCATTTT.

This chain connects TRBV28 to TRBJ2-1; D is ambiguous. Trimming took off 3 bases at V and 5 bases at J, with 11 bases between the two ends. Germline assignment: CDR1 MDHEN and CDR2 SYDVKM. This CDR3 is 14 amino acids long. The CDR3 DNA is TGTGCCAGCAGTTTCGTCTTCGGAGACAATGAGCAGTTCTTC. This encodes CASSFVFGDNEQFF.

The V call is TRBV5-1, the J call TRBJ2-1, with 8 positions matching TRBD1. The CDR3 totals 16 residues. The V gene end was trimmed by 5 bases and the J gene end by 8 bases; junction bases not matched to a gene: 15. In germline, CDR1 is SGHRS, CDR2 YFSETQ. CDR3 nucleotide sequence: TGCGCCAGCAGGATGGCCAGGGCAGGGGGCCAGGATGAGCAGTTCTTC. Protein product: CASRMARAGGQDEQFF.

The chain joins TRBV6-5 to TRBJ2-7, with D tentatively TRBD1 (6 bases). This CDR3 contains 14 residues. Trimming took 7 bases from V and 12 from J, leaving 25 bases between them. The germline V gene has CDR1 MNHEY and CDR2 SVGAGI. The CDR3 loop is CASTPRTAVSTMYF. The CDR3 coding sequence is TGTGCCAGCACTCCACGGACAGCGGTCTCTACCATGTACTTC.

The chain couples TRBV15 to TRBJ2-7; 9 bases agree with TRBD2. V trimming: 5 bases; J trimming: 9 bases; junction bases outside the gene matches: 20. The germline V gene encodes CDR1 LNHNV and CDR2 YYDKDF (reference sequence). The CDR3 contains 17 residues. CDR3 sequence: CATSRLGSSGIEAGQYF. The CDR3 bases are TGTGCCACCAGCCGCCTCGGCTCTAGCGGGATTGAGGCTGGGCAGTACTTC.

This clone was observed a handful of times. This chain uses TRBV10-3 with TRBJ2-3; the match to TRBD2 covers 14 bases. V lost 0 bases to trimming and J lost 4 bases; unmatched junction nucleotides: 6. CDR1 is ENHRY and CDR2 is SYGVKD in the germline V gene. This CDR3 spans 18 amino acids. CDR3 DNA: TGTGCCATCAGTGAGTCGTACCTGGGACTAGCGGGAGCAGATACGCAGTATTTT. Its protein is CAISESYLGLAGADTQYF.

This clone occurred a few times. CDR3 in amino acids: CASSPRDSRSYNSPLHF. Here the CDR3 DNA reads TGTGCCAGCTCACCAAGGGACAGTCGTTCCTATAATTCACCCCTCCACTTT. The V and J genes are TRBV18 and TRBJ1-6; TRBD1 matches at 7 bases. CDR1 is KGHSH and CDR2 is LQKENI in the germline V gene. The CDR3 is made up of 17 amino acids. V gave up 2 bases and J gave up 1 base; unmatched junction bases: 5. The full variable domain, in which reference TRBV18 and TRBJ1-6 provide the parts outside the CDR3, is NAGVMQNPRHLVRRRGQEARLRCSPMKGHSHVYWYRQLPEEGLKFMVYLQKENIIDESGMPKERFSAEFPKEGPSILRIQQVVRGDSAAYFCASSPRDSRSYNSPLHFGNGTRLTVT.

The V and J genes are TRBV7-6 and TRBJ2-7; 10 positions agree with TRBD1. The germline gives CDR1 SGHVS, CDR2 FNYEAQ. The V segment lost 4 bases and the J segment 4 bases; nucleotides outside the gene matches: 10. The CDR3 is 16 amino acids. CDR3 DNA sequence: TGTGCCAGCAGCTCCTCGGGACAGGGGTTTTGGTACGAGCAGTACTTC. Translating it yields CASSSSGQGFWYEQYF.

This chain joins TRBV27 and TRBJ2-1, with 8 nucleotides matching TRBD1. The trim removed 6 bases at V and 4 bases at J, leaving 17 bases unmatched. The CDR3 runs to 18 residues. The V gene's germline CDR1 is MNHEY and CDR2 SMNVEV (reference sequence). The chain's CDR3 is CASRGGEADQGAYNEQFF. CDR3 sequence (DNA): TGTGCCAGCAGAGGGGGAGAGGCGGACCAGGGGGCGTACAATGAGCAGTTCTTC.

This clone was counted once. The chain carries TRBV18 and TRBJ1-2; the match to TRBD1 covers 7 bases. There are 13 residues in the CDR3. Germline loops: CDR1 KGHSH, CDR2 LQKENI. Unmatched junction bases numbered 4, after V lost 5 bases and J lost 4 bases. The CDR3: CASSERDSYGYTF. CDR3 coding DNA: TGTGCCAGCTCAGAACGGGACAGCTATGGCTACACCTTC.

V usage is TRBV4-1 and J usage is TRBJ2-7, with 14 nucleotides matching TRBD2. This CDR3 is built from 17 residues. The ends lost 4 bases at V and 3 bases at J; junction bases unmatched: 8. Germline V gene lookup returns CDR1 MGHRA and CDR2 YSYEKL. CDR3 protein: CASSRGLAGEPVYEQYF. The CDR3 coding sequence is TGCGCCAGCAGCCGGGGACTAGCGGGGGAGCCTGTCTACGAGCAGTACTTC.

This clone was seen just once. V is TRBV28 and J is TRBJ1-1; TRBD1 might be the D (6 bases). CDR1 is MDHEN and CDR2 is SYDVKM in the germline V gene. Trimming took off 2 bases at V and 1 base at J, with 11 bases between the two ends. CDR3 length: 15 amino acids. CDR3 nucleotides: TGTGCCAGCAGTTTACCGGGACACAAGAACACTGAAGCTTTCTTT. Amino acids: CASSLPGHKNTEAFF.

This chain uses TRBV4-2 with TRBJ1-1; 7 bases fit TRBD1. V lost 3 bases, J lost 0 bases, and 7 bases stayed unmatched. The CDR3 is 16 amino acids. CDR1 is LGHNA, CDR2 YNFKEQ, per germline. In DNA, the CDR3 is TGTGCCAGCAGCCACCGTACACAGGGGATGAACACTGAAGCTTTCTTT. Protein: CASSHRTQGMNTEAFF.

This clone was picked up one time. The chain links TRBV4-1 to TRBJ2-2; 14 bases match TRBD2. The CDR3 sequence is 19 residues long. Germline lookup yields CDR1 MGHRA and CDR2 YSYEKL. V was clipped by 0 bases and J by 6 bases; unmatched bases: 9. CDR3 loop: CASSQEGTSGRKGSGELFF. CDR3 coding DNA: TGCGCCAGCAGCCAAGAGGGGACTAGCGGGAGAAAGGGCTCCGGGGAGCTGTTTTTT.

This rearrangement joins TRBV4-1 to TRBJ2-1, with 10 positions matching TRBD2. Germline V gene lookup returns CDR1 MGHRA and CDR2 YSYEKL. Unmatched junction bases numbered 5, after V lost 4 bases and J lost 5 bases. The CDR3 has 15 residues. Here the CDR3 reads CASSPSTSGHNEQFF. DNA for the CDR3: TGCGCCAGCAGCCCGTCGACTAGCGGGCACAATGAGCAGTTCTTC.

The rearrangement links TRBV30 to TRBJ2-7; D is perhaps TRBD1 (5 bases). V was trimmed by 3 bases and J by 2 bases, leaving 17 bases between them. The CDR3 consists of 15 residues. Looked up from germline, CDR1 is GTSNPN and CDR2 is SVGIG (reference sequence). The CDR3 bases are TGTGCCTGGAGGACGGACGTGACAGTGGCCTACGAGCAGTACTTC. This sequence encodes CAWRTDVTVAYEQYF. Using reference TRBV30 and TRBJ2-7 for the parts outside the CDR3, the full variable domain is SQTIHQWPATLVQPVGSPLSLECTVEGTSNPNLYWYRQAAGRGLQLLFYSVGIGQISSEVPQNLSASRPQDRQFILSSKKLLLSDSGFYLCAWRTDVTVAYEQYFGPGTRLTVT.